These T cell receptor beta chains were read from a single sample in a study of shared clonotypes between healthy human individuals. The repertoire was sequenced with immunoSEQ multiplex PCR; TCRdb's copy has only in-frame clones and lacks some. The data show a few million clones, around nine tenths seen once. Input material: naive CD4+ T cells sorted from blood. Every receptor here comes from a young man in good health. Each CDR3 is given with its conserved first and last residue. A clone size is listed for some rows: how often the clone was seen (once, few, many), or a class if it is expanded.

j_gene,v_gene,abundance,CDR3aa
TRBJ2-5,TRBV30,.,CAWSPGQKETQYF
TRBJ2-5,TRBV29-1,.,CSASGGYQETQYF
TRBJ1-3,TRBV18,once,CASSQSSSFSGNTIYF
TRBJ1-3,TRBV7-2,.,CASSLAGGNTIYF
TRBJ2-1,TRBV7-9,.,CASSFTSGEQFF
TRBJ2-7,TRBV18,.,CASSLTSSYEQYF
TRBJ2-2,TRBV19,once,CASSYGGRTGELFF
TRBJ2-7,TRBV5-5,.,CASSLEYEQYF
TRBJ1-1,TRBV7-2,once,CASSFNPTGTEAFF
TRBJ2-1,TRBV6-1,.,CASSEVWLSSYNEQFF
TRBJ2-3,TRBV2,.,CASSEAGTDTQYF
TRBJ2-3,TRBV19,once,CASRSTSGSTDTQYF
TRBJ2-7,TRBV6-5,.,CASSSLGTSSYEQYF
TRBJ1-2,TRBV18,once,CASSPGQGTYGYTF
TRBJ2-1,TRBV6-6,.,CASSPFRGEQFF
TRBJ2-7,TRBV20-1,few,CSARQGGEQYF
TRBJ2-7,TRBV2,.,CASSGFFNPGEQYF
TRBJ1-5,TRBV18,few,CASSPRSDSNQPQHF
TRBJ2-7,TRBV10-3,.,CAISDRTPGLAGHEQYF
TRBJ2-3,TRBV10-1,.,CASNPGGGTDTQYF
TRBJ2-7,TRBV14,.,CASSPGSFYEQYF
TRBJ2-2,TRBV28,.,CASSLTGRTGELFF
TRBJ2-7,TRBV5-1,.,CASSFRLKSSYEQYF
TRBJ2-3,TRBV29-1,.,CSVKGEFSGRASTDTQYF
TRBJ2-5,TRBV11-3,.,CASSLGDMGTQYF
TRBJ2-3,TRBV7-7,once,CASSPGGGPDTQYF
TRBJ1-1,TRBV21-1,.,CASTDRGQGTEAFF